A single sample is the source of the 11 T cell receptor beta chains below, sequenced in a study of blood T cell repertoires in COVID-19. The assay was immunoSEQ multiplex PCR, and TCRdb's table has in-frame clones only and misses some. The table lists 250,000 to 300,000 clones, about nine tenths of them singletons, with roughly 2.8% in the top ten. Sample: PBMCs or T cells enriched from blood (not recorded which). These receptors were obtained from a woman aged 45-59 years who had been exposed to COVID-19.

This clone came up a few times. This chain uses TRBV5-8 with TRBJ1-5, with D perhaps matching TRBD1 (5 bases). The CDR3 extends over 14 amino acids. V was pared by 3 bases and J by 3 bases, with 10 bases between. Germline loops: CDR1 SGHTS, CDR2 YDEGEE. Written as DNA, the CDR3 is TGTGCCAGCAGCTGGGGCAGCGTCAATCAGCCCCAGCATTTT. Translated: CASSWGSVNQPQHF. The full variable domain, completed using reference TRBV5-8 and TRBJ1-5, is EAGVTQSPTHLIKTRGQQATLRCSPISGHTSVYWYQQALGLGLQFLLWYDEGEERNRGNFPPRFSGRQFPNYSSELNVNALELEDSALYLCASSWGSVNQPQHFGDGTRLSIL.

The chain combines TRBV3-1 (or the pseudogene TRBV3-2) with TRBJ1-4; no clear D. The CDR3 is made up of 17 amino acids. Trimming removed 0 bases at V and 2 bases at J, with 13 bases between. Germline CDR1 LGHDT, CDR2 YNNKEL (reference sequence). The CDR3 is CASSQELDQRTNEKLFF. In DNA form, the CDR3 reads TGTGCCAGCAGCCAAGAATTGGATCAGAGGACTAATGAAAAACTGTTTTTT.

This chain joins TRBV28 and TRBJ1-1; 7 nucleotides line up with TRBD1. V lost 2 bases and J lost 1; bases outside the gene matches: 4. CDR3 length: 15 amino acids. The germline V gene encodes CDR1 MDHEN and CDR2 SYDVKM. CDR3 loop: CASSLPRQGNTEAFF. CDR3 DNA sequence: TGTGCCAGCAGTTTACCCCGACAGGGGAACACTGAAGCTTTCTTT. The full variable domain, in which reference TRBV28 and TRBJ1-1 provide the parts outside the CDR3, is DVKVTQSSRYLVKRTGEKVFLECVQDMDHENMFWYRQDPGLGLRLIYFSYDVKMKEKGDIPEGYSVSREKKERFSLILESASTNQTSMYLCASSLPRQGNTEAFFGQGTRLTVV.

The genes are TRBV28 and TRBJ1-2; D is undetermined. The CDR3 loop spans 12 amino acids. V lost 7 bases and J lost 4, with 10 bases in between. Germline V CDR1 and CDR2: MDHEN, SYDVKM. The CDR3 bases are TGTGCCAGCACCGGGGAGCCCTATGGCTACACCTTC. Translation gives CASTGEPYGYTF.

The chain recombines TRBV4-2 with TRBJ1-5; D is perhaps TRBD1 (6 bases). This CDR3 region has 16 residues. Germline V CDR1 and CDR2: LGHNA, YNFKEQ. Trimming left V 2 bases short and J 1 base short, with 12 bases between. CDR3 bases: TGTGCCAGCAGCCAATCTACAGGGCGGAGCAATCAGCCCCAGCATTTT. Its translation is CASSQSTGRSNQPQHF.

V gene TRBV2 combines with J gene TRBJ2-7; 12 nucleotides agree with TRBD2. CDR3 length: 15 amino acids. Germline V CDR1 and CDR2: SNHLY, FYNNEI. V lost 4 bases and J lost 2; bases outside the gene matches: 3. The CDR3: CASSGRLAGAYEQYF. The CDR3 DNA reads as TGTGCCAGCAGTGGGCGACTAGCGGGGGCCTACGAGCAGTACTTC.

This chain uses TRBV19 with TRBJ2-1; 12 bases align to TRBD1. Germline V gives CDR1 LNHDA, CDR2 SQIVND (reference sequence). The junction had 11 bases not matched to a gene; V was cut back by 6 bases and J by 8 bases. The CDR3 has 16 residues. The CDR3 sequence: CASRDGTGGPIDEQFF. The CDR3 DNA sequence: TGTGCCAGTAGGGATGGGACAGGGGGCCCTATCGATGAGCAGTTCTTC.

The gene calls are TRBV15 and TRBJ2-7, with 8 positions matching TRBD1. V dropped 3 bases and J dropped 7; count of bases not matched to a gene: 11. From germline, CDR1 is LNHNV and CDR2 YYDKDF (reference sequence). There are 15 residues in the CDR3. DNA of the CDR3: TGTGCCACCAGCAGTCCCTCCAGGGGGCGGGCGGAGCAGTACTTC. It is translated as CATSSPSRGRAEQYF.

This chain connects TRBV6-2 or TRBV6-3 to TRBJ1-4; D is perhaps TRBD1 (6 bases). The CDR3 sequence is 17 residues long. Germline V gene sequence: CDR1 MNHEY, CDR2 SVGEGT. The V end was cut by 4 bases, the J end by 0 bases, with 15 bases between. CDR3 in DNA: TGTGCCAGCAGTTCCCGGACAGAGGATGCAACTAATGAAAAACTGTTTTTT. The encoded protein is CASSSRTEDATNEKLFF.

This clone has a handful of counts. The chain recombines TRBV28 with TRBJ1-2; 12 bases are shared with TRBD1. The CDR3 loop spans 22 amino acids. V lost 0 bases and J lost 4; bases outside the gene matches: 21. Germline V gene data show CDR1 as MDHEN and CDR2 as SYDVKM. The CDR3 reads CASSLWSWGRDRGHLNSYGYTF. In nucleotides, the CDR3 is TGTGCCAGCAGTTTATGGAGTTGGGGCCGGGACAGGGGGCATCTTAACTCCTATGGCTACACCTTC.

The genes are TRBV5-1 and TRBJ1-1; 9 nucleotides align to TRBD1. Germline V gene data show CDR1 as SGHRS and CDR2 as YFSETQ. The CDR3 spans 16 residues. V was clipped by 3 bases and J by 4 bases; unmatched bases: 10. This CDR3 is CASSSPGGQGTTEAFF. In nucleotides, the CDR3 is TGCGCCAGCAGCTCACCGGGGGGACAGGGTACCACTGAAGCTTTCTTT.